The next 5 T cell receptor beta chains were all read from a single sample in a study of T cell responses to AZD1222 COVID-19 vaccine. Clones were read by immunoSEQ multiplex PCR, and TCRdb kept only the in-frame ones, dropping some. The sample yields 85,000 to 120,000 clones, more than 85% seen once. This specimen consisted of peripheral blood, obtained on day 0 of AZD1222 vaccination. The source is an adult in good health.

The V gene is TRBV6-5, the J gene TRBJ2-5; TRBD1 matches at 8 bases. This CDR3 spans 14 amino acids. From germline, CDR1 is MNHEY and CDR2 SVGAGI. With 2 bases clipped from V and 3 bases from J, the junction kept 2 bases outside the gene matches. The CDR3 sequence: CASSYGQGKETQYF. The DNA for the CDR3 is TGTGCCAGCAGTTACGGACAGGGAAAAGAGACCCAGTACTTC.

This clone has just a few counts. V gene TRBV6-1 combines with J gene TRBJ1-2; no reliable D call. Germline V lookup: CDR1 MNHNS, CDR2 SASEGT. The CDR3 runs 13 residues. V lost 3 bases and J lost 2, with 7 bases in between. Written as DNA, the CDR3 is TGTGCCAGCAGTGACGGGCAGAACTATGGCTACACCTTC. Translating it yields CASSDGQNYGYTF.

This sequence joins TRBV7-3 and TRBJ2-3, with D uncertain. The CDR3 totals 15 residues. Trimming took off 2 bases at V and 0 bases at J, with 9 bases between the two ends. The germline V gene encodes CDR1 SGHTA and CDR2 FQGTGA. CDR3 in amino acids: CASSLGLLSTDTQYF. The CDR3 coding sequence is TGTGCCAGCAGCTTAGGGCTACTAAGCACAGATACGCAGTATTTT.

The chain has TRBV24-1 and TRBJ2-2; perhaps TRBD2 as D (6 bases). Between the trimmed V and J ends, which lost 4 bases and 7 bases, there was a span of 15 bases. Germline V CDR1 and CDR2: KGHDR, SFDVKD. The length of the CDR3 is 15 residues. CDR3 residues: CATSDPAGLVGELFF. CDR3 in DNA: TGTGCCACCAGTGACCCGGCGGGACTGGTCGGGGAGCTGTTTTTT.

The chain employs TRBV7-9 and TRBJ2-7; 9 bases map to TRBD1. CDR3 length: 16 amino acids. V dropped 0 bases and J dropped 3; count of bases not matched to a gene: 6. Germline values: CDR1 SEHNR, CDR2 FQNEAQ (reference sequence). The CDR3 coding sequence is TGTGCCAGCAGCTTAGCCTGGGACAGGGAATTCTACGAGCAGTACTTC. This translates into CASSLAWDREFYEQYF.